This entry lists 9 T cell receptor beta chains sequenced from one sample in a study of blood T cell repertoires in COVID-19. The table came from immunoSEQ multiplex PCR; TCRdb's copy has only in-frame clones and leaves some out. Altogether tens of thousands of clones are present, around 90% being singletons, with the ten largest covering around 2.6%. The material sequenced was peripheral blood. The receptors were gathered from a human donor in a cohort sampled during active COVID-19.

The rearrangement uses TRBV3-1 (or the pseudogene TRBV3-2) and TRBJ1-1, with D possibly TRBD1 on 5 matching bases. This CDR3 is built from 13 residues. The germline CDR1 and CDR2 sequences are LGHDT and YNNKEL (reference sequence). Trimming removed 4 bases at V and 6 bases at J, with 12 bases between. The CDR3 loop is CASSRRGGPEAFF. DNA for the CDR3: TGTGCCAGCAGCCGCCGGGGGGGTCCTGAAGCTTTCTTT.

V is TRBV6-2 or TRBV6-3 and J is TRBJ2-3; possibly TRBD1 for D (6 bases). The V gene's germline CDR1 is MNHEY and CDR2 SVGEGT. The CDR3 spans 15 residues. Trimming removed 3 bases at V and 2 bases at J, with 12 bases between. The CDR3 protein is CASSYRTVSTDTQYF. CDR3 DNA sequence: TGTGCCAGCAGTTATCGGACAGTTTCCACAGATACGCAGTATTTT.

The chain has TRBV9 and TRBJ2-7; D may be TRBD1 (6 bases). The length of the CDR3 is 15 residues. Germline lookup yields CDR1 SGDLS and CDR2 YYNGEE. V gave up 7 bases and J gave up 2 bases, with 19 bases separating them. DNA for the CDR3: TGTGCCAGCTCCGAAGAGTGGGACACTACCTACGAGCAGTACTTC. It specifies CASSEEWDTTYEQYF.

V and J are TRBV10-3 and TRBJ2-7; 9 bases match TRBD2. Germline CDR1 is ENHRY and CDR2 is SYGVKD. V shed 0 bases and J 1 base; nucleotides not matched to a gene: 7. The CDR3 is 17 residues long. The CDR3 DNA reads TGTGCCATCAGTGAGTCCTTAGCGGGGGACCATTCCTACGAGCAGTACTTC. Translated: CAISESLAGDHSYEQYF.

This chain uses TRBV15 with TRBJ1-5; no clear D. Germline assignment: CDR1 LNHNV and CDR2 YYDKDF (reference sequence). Trimming removed 0 bases from V and 3 bases from J, with 9 bases in between. The CDR3 runs 15 residues. The CDR3 sequence is CATSRDRGFNQPQHF. CDR3 bases: TGTGCCACCAGCAGAGATCGCGGGTTCAATCAGCCCCAGCATTTT.

This chain uses TRBV7-9 with TRBJ2-6; 9 nucleotides agree with TRBD1. Germline CDR1 is SEHNR and CDR2 is FQNEAQ (reference sequence). This CDR3 has 19 residues. The junction had 8 bases not matched to a gene; V was cut back by 1 base and J by 1 base. The CDR3 loop reads CASSLVMGQGPSGANVLTF. CDR3 bases: TGTGCCAGCAGCTTAGTTATGGGACAGGGCCCTTCTGGGGCCAACGTCCTGACTTTC.

The chain links TRBV28 to TRBJ1-2; D remains unclear. Trimming removed 5 bases at V and 6 bases at J, with 13 bases between. Per germline, CDR1 MDHEN and CDR2 SYDVKM. This CDR3 contains 13 residues. The CDR3, as DNA: TGTGCCAGCAGTAGACCCAGGTTGAATGGCTACACCTTC. Its translation is CASSRPRLNGYTF.

This chain uses TRBV11-2 with TRBJ2-7, with 13 bases aligning to TRBD2. The junction had 5 bases not matched to a gene; V was cut back by 4 bases and J by 5 bases. CDR3 length equals 15 residues. CDR1 SGHAT and CDR2 FQNNGV come from the germline V gene. The CDR3 is CASSSGLAGAHEQYF. The CDR3 DNA follows: TGTGCCAGCAGCTCAGGACTAGCGGGAGCCCACGAGCAGTACTTC. The complete variable domain, with remaining parts taken from reference TRBV11-2 and TRBJ2-7, reads EAGVAQSPRYKIIEKRQSVAFWCNPISGHATLYWYQQILGQGPKLLIQFQNNGVVDDSQLPKDRFSAERLKGVDSTLKIQPAKLEDSAVYLCASSSGLAGAHEQYFGPGTRLTVT.

This rearrangement joins TRBV14 to TRBJ2-3; no definite D call. The CDR3 has 17 amino acids. CDR1 and CDR2 (germline): SGHDN, FVKESK. Deletions cut 4 bases from V and 2 bases from J, with 19 bases between. CDR3 bases: TGTGCCAGCAGCCGCTCAGACATATTTAGAAACACAGATACGCAGTATTTT. Amino acid sequence: CASSRSDIFRNTDTQYF. Full variable domain (remainder filled in from reference TRBV14 and TRBJ2-3): EAGVTQFPSHSVIEKGQTVTLRCDPISGHDNLYWYRRVMGKEIKFLLHFVKESKQDESGMPNNRFLAERTGGTYSTLKVQPAELEDSGVYFCASSRSDIFRNTDTQYFGPGTRLTVL.